Below, one TCR beta chain is given with its context. The germline CDR1 and CDR2 sequences are SGHAT and FQNNGV. The CDR3 is 12 residues long. V was cut by 10 bases and J by 0 bases, with 7 bases left in between. The data were taken from a study of blood T cell repertoires in COVID-19. Whole-study context: Acute and convalescent COVID-19 samples came from the United States, Italy and Spain.

Profiled with immunoSEQ multiplex PCR; TCRdb holds only in-frame clones, not every one. The sample shows roughly 250,000 clones, approximately 86% of them seen only once. Participants had their cohort set by participant-reported clinical history. The gene calls are TRBV11-2 and TRBJ2-1; no clear D gene. The sequencing input was PBMCs or T cells enriched from blood (not recorded which). The TCR was taken from a woman aged 40 to 50 with acute COVID-19. The CDR3 DNA is TGTGCCACCGAAGCCTCCTACAATGAGCAGTTCTTC. This sequence encodes CATEASYNEQFF.